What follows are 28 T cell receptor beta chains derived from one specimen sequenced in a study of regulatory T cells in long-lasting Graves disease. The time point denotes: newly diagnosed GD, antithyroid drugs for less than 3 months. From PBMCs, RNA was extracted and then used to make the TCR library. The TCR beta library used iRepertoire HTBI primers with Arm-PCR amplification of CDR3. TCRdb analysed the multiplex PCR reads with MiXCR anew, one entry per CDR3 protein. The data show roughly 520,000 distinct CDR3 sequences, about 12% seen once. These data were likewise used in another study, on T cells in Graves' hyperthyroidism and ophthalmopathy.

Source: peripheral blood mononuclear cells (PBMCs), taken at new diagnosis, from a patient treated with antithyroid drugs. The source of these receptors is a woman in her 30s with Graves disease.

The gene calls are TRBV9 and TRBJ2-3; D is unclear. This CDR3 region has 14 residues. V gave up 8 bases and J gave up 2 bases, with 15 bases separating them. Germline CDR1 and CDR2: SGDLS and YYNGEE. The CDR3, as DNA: TGTGCCAGTACCTTAACGGGCCACACAGATACGCAGTATTTT. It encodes CASTLTGHTDTQYF.

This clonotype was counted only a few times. The DNA of the CDR3 is TGTGCCAGCAGCGACAGGTATGGGCAGTACTTC. Translated: CASSDRYGQYF. The V call is TRBV6-2 or TRBV6-3, the J call TRBJ2-7, with TRBD1 as a possible D gene (6 bases). Germline V gene sequence: CDR1 MNHEY, CDR2 SVGEGT. V was cut by 6 bases and J by 9 bases, with 12 bases left in between. The CDR3 extends over 11 amino acids.

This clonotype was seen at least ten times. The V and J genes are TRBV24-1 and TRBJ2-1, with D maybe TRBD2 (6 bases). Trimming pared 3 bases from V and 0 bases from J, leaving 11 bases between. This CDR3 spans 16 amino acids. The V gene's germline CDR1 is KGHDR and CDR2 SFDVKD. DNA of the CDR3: TGTGCCACCAGTGATGCGATAGCGGACTCCTACAATGAGCAGTTCTTC. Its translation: CATSDAIADSYNEQFF.

The CDR3 DNA reads as TGTGCCAGCAGCTTAGACGGGGTTAACGAGCAGTACTTC. Its protein is CASSLDGVNEQYF. J is TRBJ2-7 and V is TRBV7-2; the D gene is possibly TRBD2 (5 bases). Trimming took off 1 base at V and 5 bases at J, with 9 bases between the two ends. CDR3 length: 13 amino acids. From germline, CDR1 is SGHTA and CDR2 FQGNSA.

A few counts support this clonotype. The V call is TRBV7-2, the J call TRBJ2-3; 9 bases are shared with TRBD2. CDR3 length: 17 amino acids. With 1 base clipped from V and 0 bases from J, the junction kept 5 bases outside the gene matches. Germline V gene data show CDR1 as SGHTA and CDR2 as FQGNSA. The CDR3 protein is CASSLVRTSDSTDTQYF. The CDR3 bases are TGTGCCAGCAGCTTAGTTAGGACTAGCGATAGCACAGATACGCAGTATTTT.

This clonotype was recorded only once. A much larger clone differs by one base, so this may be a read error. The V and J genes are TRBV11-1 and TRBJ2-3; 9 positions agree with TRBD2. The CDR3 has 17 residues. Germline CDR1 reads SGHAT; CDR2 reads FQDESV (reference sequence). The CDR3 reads CASSRDSSGINTDTHYF. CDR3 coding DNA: TGTGCCAGTAGTAGGGACTCTAGCGGGATCAACACAGATACGCACTATTTT.

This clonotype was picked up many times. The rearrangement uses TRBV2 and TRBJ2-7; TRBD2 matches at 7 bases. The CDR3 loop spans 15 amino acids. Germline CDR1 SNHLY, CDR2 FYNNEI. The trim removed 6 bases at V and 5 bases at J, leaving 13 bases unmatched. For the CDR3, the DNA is TGTGCCAGCAGGTCCTCTTATAGCGGGCTGAACGAGCAGTACTTC. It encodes CASRSSYSGLNEQYF. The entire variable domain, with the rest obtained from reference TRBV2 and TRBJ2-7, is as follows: EPEVTQTPSHQVTQMGQEVILRCVPISNHLYFYWYRQILGQKVEFLVSFYNNEISEKSEIFDDQFSVERPDGSNFTLKIRSTKLEDSAMYFCASRSSYSGLNEQYFGPGTRLTVT.

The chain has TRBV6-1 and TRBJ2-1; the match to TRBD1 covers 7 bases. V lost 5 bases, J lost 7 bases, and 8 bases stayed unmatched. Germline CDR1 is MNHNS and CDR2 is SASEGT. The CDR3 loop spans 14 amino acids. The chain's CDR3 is CASSHRGGRNEQFF. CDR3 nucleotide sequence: TGTGCCAGCAGTCACAGGGGTGGTCGGAATGAGCAGTTCTTC.

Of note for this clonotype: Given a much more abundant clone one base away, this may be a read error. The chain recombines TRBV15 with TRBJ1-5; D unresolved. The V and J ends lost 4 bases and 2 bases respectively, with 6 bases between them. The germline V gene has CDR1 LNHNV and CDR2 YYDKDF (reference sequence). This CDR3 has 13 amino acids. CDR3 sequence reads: CATSIGGNQPQHF. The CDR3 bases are TGTGCCACCAGCATTGGGGGCAATCAGCCCCAGCATTTT.

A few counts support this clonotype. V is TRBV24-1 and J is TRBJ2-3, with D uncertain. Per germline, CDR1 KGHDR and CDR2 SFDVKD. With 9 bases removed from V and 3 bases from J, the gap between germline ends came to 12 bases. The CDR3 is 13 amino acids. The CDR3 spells CATLSTSTDTQYF. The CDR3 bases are TGTGCCACCCTGAGTACCTCAACAGATACGCAGTATTTT.

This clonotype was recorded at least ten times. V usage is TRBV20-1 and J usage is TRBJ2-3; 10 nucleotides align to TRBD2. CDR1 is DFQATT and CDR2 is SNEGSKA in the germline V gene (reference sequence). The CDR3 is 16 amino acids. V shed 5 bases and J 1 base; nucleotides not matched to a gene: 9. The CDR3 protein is CSAYDSSGGRTDTQYF. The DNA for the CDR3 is TGCAGTGCTTATGACTCTAGCGGGGGCCGCACAGATACGCAGTATTTT.

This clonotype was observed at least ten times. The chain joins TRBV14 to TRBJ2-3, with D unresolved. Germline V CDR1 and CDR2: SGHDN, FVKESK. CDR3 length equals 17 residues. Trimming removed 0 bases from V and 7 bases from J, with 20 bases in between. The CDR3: CASSQDLGPDGSNTQYF. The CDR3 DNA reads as TGTGCCAGCAGCCAAGATCTAGGGCCTGACGGTTCAAATACGCAGTATTTT.

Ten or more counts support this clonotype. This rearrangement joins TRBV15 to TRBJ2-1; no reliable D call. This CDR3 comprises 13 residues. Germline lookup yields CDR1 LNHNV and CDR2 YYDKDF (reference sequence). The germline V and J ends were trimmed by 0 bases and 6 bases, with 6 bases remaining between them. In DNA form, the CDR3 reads TGTGCCACCAGCAGAGATCTTTTCAATGAGCAGTTCTTC. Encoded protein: CATSRDLFNEQFF. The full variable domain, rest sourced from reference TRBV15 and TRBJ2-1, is DAMVIQNPRYQVTQFGKPVTLSCSQTLNHNVMYWYQQKSSQAPKLLFHYYDKDFNNEADTPDNFQSRRPNTSFCFLDIRSPGLGDTAMYLCATSRDLFNEQFFGPGTRLTVL.

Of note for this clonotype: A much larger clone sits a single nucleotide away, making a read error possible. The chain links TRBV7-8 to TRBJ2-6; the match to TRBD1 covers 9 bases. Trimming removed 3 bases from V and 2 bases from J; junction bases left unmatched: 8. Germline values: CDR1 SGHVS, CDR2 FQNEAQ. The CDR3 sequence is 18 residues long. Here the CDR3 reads CASSFSDRGETGANVLTF. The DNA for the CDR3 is TGTGCCAGCAGCTTCTCAGACAGGGGGGAAACTGGGGCCAACGTCCTGACTTTC.

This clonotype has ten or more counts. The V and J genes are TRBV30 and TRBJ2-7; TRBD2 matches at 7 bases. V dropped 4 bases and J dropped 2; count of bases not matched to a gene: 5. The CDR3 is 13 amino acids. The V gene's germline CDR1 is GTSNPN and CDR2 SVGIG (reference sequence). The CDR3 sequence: CAWKRDPTYEQYF. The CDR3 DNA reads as TGTGCCTGGAAGCGGGACCCTACCTACGAGCAGTACTTC.

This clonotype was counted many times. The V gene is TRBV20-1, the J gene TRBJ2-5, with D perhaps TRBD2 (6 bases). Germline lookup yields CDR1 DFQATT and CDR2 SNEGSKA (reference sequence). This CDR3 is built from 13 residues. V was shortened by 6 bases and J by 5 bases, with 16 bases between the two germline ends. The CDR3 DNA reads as TGCAGTGCCAATTGGGGGGTACGCGAGACCCAGTACTTC. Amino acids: CSANWGVRETQYF.

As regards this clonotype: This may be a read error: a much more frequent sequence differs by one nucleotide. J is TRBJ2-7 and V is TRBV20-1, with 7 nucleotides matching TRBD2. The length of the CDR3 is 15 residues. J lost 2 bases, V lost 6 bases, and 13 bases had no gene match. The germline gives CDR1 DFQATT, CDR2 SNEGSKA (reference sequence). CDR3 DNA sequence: TGCAGTGCCGAAGCGCATGGACTAGTGGCCTACGAGCAGTACTTC. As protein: CSAEAHGLVAYEQYF.

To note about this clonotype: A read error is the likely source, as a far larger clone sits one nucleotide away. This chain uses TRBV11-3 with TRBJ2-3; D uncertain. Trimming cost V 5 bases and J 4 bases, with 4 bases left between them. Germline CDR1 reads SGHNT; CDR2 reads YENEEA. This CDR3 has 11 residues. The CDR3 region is CASSAADTQYF. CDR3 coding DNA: TGTGCCAGCAGCGCTGCAGATACGCAGTATTTT.

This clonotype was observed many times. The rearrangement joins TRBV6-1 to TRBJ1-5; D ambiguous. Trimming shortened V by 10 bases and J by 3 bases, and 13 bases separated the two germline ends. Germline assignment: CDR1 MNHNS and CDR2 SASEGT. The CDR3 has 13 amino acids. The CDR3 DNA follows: TGTGCCACCCACACGCAGATCAATCAGCCCCAGCATTTT. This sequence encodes CATHTQINQPQHF.

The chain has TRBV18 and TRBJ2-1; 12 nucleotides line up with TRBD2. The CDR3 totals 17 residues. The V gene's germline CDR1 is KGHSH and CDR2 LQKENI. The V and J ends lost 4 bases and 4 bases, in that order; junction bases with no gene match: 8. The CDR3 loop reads CASSRLAGEGAYNEQFF. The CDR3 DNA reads TGTGCCAGCTCACGACTAGCGGGAGAAGGAGCTTACAATGAGCAGTTCTTC.

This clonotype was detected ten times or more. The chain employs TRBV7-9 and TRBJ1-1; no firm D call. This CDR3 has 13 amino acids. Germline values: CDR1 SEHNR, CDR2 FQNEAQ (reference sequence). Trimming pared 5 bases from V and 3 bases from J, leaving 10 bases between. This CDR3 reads CASSIIYDTEAFF. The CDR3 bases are TGTGCCAGCAGCATTATATACGACACTGAAGCTTTCTTT.

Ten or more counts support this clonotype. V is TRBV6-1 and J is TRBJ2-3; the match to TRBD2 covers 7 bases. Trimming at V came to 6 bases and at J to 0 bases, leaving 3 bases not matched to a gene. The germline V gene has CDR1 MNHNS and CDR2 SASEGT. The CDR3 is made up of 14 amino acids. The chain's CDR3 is CASRTGLSTDTQYF. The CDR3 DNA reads TGTGCCAGCAGGACGGGACTAAGCACAGATACGCAGTATTTT.

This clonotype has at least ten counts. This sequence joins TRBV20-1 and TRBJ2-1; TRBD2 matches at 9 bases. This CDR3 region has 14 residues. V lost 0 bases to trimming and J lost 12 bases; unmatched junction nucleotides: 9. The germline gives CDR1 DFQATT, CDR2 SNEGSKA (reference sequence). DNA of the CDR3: TGCAGTGCTAGAGAGGCCGTAGCGGGAGTTGCGCAGTTCTTC. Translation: CSAREAVAGVAQFF.

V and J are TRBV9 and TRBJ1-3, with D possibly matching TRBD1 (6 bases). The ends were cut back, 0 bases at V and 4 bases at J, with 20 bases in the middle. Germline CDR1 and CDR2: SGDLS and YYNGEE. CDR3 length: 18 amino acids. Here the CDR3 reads CASSVVPLSTGNGNTIYF. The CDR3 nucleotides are TGTGCCAGCAGCGTAGTTCCCCTCTCTACAGGGAACGGAAACACCATATATTTT.

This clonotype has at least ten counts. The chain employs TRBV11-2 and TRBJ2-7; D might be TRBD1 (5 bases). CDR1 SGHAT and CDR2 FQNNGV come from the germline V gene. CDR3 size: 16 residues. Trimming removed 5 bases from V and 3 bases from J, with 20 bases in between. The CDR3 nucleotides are TGTGCCAGCAGCCATCCATTGGGGCCCGAACGCTACGAGCAGTACTTC. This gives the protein CASSHPLGPERYEQYF. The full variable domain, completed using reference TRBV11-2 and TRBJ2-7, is EAGVAQSPRYKIIEKRQSVAFWCNPISGHATLYWYQQILGQGPKLLIQFQNNGVVDDSQLPKDRFSAERLKGVDSTLKIQPAKLEDSAVYLCASSHPLGPERYEQYFGPGTRLTVT.

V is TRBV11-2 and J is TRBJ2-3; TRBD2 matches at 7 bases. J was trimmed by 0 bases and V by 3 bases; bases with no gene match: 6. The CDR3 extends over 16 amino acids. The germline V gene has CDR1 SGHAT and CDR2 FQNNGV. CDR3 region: CASSFGSGISTDTQYF. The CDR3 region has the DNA TGTGCCAGCAGCTTTGGGAGCGGGATTAGCACAGATACGCAGTATTTT.

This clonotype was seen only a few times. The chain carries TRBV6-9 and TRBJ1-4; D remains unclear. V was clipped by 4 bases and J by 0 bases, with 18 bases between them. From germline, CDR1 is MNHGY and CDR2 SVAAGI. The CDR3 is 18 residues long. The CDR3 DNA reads TGTGCCAGCAGTTGCTTTGTCGGAAGGCCTGCAACTAATGAAAAACTGTTTTTT. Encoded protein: CASSCFVGRPATNEKLFF.

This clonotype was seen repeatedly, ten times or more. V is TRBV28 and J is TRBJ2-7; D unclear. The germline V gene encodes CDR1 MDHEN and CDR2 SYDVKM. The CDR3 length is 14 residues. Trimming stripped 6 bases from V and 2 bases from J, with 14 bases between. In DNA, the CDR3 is TGTGCCAGCAGACCAGAACGGGTGCCCTACGAGCAGTACTTC. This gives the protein CASRPERVPYEQYF.